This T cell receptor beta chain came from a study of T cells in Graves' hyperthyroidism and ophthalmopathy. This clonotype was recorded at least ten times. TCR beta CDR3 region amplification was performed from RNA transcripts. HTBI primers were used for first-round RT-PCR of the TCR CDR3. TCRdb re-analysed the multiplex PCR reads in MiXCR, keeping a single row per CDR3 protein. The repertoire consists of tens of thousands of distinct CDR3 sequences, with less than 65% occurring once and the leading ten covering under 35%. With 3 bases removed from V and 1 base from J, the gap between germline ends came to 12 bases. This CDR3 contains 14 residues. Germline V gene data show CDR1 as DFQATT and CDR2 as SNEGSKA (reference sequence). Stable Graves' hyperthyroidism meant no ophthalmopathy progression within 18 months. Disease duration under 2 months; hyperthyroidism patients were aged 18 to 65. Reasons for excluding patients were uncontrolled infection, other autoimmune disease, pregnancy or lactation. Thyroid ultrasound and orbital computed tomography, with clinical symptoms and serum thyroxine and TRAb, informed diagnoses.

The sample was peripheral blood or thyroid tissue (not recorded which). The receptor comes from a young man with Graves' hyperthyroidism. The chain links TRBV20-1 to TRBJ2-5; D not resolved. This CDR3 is CSAREYIAQETQYF. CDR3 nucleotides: TGCAGTGCTAGGGAATATATCGCCCAAGAGACCCAGTACTTC.